The rows below give T cell receptor beta chains drawn from one sample of a study of cytomegalovirus exposure and HLA in healthy donors. Data came from immunoSEQ multiplex PCR; TCRdb stores just in-frame clones and leaves some out. The data show about 140,000 clones, roughly 73% seen once. The sequenced sample was PBMCs. All receptors come from a middle-aged man in good health and CMV-seronegative. The CDR3 runs from the conserved cysteine through the conserved F or W. Each record gives: D gene, CDR3 length, J gene, clone size, V gene, CDR3 DNA, CDR3 protein. The D gene is left open where the match is weak. Clone size appears in some rows only: once, few, many, or a class for an expanded clone.

.,15,TRBJ2-7,.,TRBV28,TGTGCCAGCAGTTTACGGACAAACCTTACCTACGAGCAGTACTTC,CASSLRTNLTYEQYF
TRBD2,16,TRBJ2-1,few,TRBV5-1,TGCGCCAGCAGCTTGGTTGCGGGGGGGGATTACAATGAGCAGTTCTTC,CASSLVAGGDYNEQFF
.,15,TRBJ2-7,.,TRBV5-1,TGCGCCAGCAGCTTATACGATCGGACAGCGTACGAGCAGTACTTC,CASSLYDRTAYEQYF
TRBD1,13,TRBJ2-7,few,TRBV13,TGTGCCAGCAGCCCCGACAGGGTAGACGAGCAGTACTTC,CASSPDRVDEQYF
.,16,TRBJ1-1,.,TRBV7-6,TGTGCCAGCAGCCCTAGACAGCACGGCGGGGACACTGAAGCTTTCTTT,CASSPRQHGGDTEAFF
.,12,TRBJ2-3,.,TRBV12-5,TGTGCTAGTGCTTCCGGGACAGATACGCAGTATTTT,CASASGTDTQYF
.,16,TRBJ1-3,once,TRBV7-2,TGTGCCAGCAGCTTAGATCCGGGTTTGGGTGGAAACACCATATATTTT,CASSLDPGLGGNTIYF
.,12,TRBJ1-1,.,TRBV2,TGTGCCAGCGTCCGCGGGTACACTGAAGCTTTCTTT,CASVRGYTEAFF
TRBD1,19,TRBJ1-3,.,TRBV11-2,TGTGCCAGCAGCCCCGCCCGGGACAGGGTGTATGGCTTTGGAAACACCATATATTTT,CASSPARDRVYGFGNTIYF
TRBD2,19,TRBJ2-5,once,TRBV5-6,TGTGCCAGCAGCCCATCGACTAGCGGGGGGCCGAAATACCAAGAGACCCAGTACTTC,CASSPSTSGGPKYQETQYF
.,13,TRBJ1-1,.,TRBV9,TGTGCCAGCAGCCCTGAGTGGAACACTGAAGCTTTCTTT,CASSPEWNTEAFF
.,15,TRBJ1-2,.,TRBV5-4,TGTGCCAGCAGCCAATCTCTTCCTACTAACTATGGCTACACCTTC,CASSQSLPTNYGYTF
.,15,TRBJ2-4,.,TRBV27,TGTGCCAGCAGTCCCATCATCAGAGCCAAAAACATTCAGTACTTC,CASSPIIRAKNIQYF
.,12,TRBJ2-7,few,TRBV10-1,TGCGCCAGCAGTGCCGGACTTCGCGAGCAGTACTTC,CASSAGLREQYF
.,15,TRBJ1-6,.,TRBV7-8,TGTGCCAGCAGCCCCACCATCGCAGATAATTCACCCCTCCACTTT,CASSPTIADNSPLHF
TRBD1,15,TRBJ2-7,.,TRBV19,TGTGCCAGTAGTCTCCAGGGACAGGGGGCCTACGAGCAGTACTTC,CASSLQGQGAYEQYF
.,14,TRBJ2-5,.,TRBV5-1,TGCGCCAGCAGCTTGGTCAGGGGCCAAGAGACCCAGTACTTC,CASSLVRGQETQYF
TRBD2,17,TRBJ2-1,.,TRBV4-1,TGCGCCAGCAGCCAAACCCTTAGCGGGGGGGCTAGGGATGAGCAGTTCTTC,CASSQTLSGGARDEQFF
.,15,TRBJ1-3,.,TRBV5-1,TGCGCCAGCAGCTCGGCAGGGCGTTCTGGAAACACCATATATTTT,CASSSAGRSGNTIYF
TRBD1,13,TRBJ1-3,.,TRBV7-9,TGTGCCAGCAGCCCAACAGGGGTTAGCACCATATATTTT,CASSPTGVSTIYF
TRBD2,14,TRBJ2-1,.,TRBV19,TGTGCCAGTAGGTGGACTAGCGGCGACAATGAGCAGTTCTTC,CASRWTSGDNEQFF
.,14,TRBJ1-3,.,TRBV13,TGTGCCAGCAGCTCGTACAGGGCTGGAAACACCATATATTTT,CASSSYRAGNTIYF
.,18,TRBJ2-6,.,TRBV5-1,TGCGCCAGCAGCTTGGACGGGGTCGCCTTATCTGGGGCCAACGTCCTGACTTTC,CASSLDGVALSGANVLTF
.,14,TRBJ2-7,.,TRBV21-1,TGTGCCAGCAGAGGAGGACAGGCGGACCACGAGCAGTACTTC,CASRGGQADHEQYF
TRBD1,16,TRBJ1-2,.,TRBV19,TGTGCCAGTAGTATAAACAGGGGTTCAGCTAACTATGGCTACACCTTC,CASSINRGSANYGYTF
.,13,TRBJ2-7,.,TRBV4-1,TGCGCCAGCAGCCAACGGGATCTCTACGAGCAGTACTTC,CASSQRDLYEQYF
.,16,TRBJ1-3,.,TRBV5-1,TGCGCCAGCAGCCCCGGTCAGGGAACCCCTGGAAACACCATATATTTT,CASSPGQGTPGNTIYF
.,13,TRBJ1-1,.,TRBV29-1,TGCAGCGTTAGGTTCGGGTTGAACACTGAAGCTTTCTTT,CSVRFGLNTEAFF
.,13,TRBJ2-7,.,TRBV18,TGTGCCAGCTCACCCCAGGGTAGCTACGAGCAGTACTTC,CASSPQGSYEQYF
.,12,TRBJ1-5,.,TRBV2,TGTGCCAGCAGTGAAGCGTCCAGAACCCAGCATTTT,CASSEASRTQHF
.,13,TRBJ1-3,few,TRBV2,TGTGCCAGCAGTGTACTCTCGGGAAACACCATATATTTT,CASSVLSGNTIYF